This entry describes one T cell receptor (beta chain). This clone has more than one count but fewer than ten. It has no known antigen specificity. Base qualities were left out, and no much larger clone turns up one base away. In the paper's terms, the time point label means: 12 to 13 months on ibrutinib. For TCR beta library preparation, around 1.8 micrograms of genomic DNA were extracted from the cryopreserved PBMCs. Longitudinal blood samples from CLL patients receiving ibrutinib monotherapy were subjected to high-throughput TCR beta sequencing. The patients took part in an open-label, single-center phase 2 trial of ibrutinib monotherapy. This record belongs to a study of cytotoxic CD8 clonotypes in ibrutinib-treated CLL listed by TCRdb under 2021. Notes on the research overall: The cohort had ten to twelve relapsed/refractory and roughly 14 treatment-naive patients; about 17 were IGHV unmutated. Longitudinal samples were available for about 30% of the 86 trial participants. Cryopreserved peripheral blood mononuclear cells were collected at three points: before therapy, at response, and at either sustained remission or disease progression. Patients were still on ibrutinib when every remission and progressive disease sample was collected. Partial responses were observed in some 24 patients and complete responses in 2; after a median follow-up of roughly 62 months, remission was maintained in roughly 14 patients and progression was observed in about twelve. Samples averaged approximately 260,000 productive templates and approximately 100,000 productive rearrangements. Samples at response were collected after a median of about 12 months of treatment, with a range of about 6 to 40 months.

Each clonotype received, on average, about 9.7x coverage in deep resolution sequencing performed on a MiSeq, where the target depth lay between 1 in 1 million and 1 in 200,000 T cells. The immunoSEQ hsTCRB Kit was used to generate TCR beta libraries. In the paper's pipeline: Data were analyzed with ImmunoSEQ Data Assistant and ImmunoSEQ Analyzer, with V, D and J genes assigned per IMGT definitions. Clonality, which ranges from 0 to 1, was calculated as one minus the normalized Shannon entropy of productive rearrangement frequencies. Only overrepresented clonotypes making up at least 0.05% of the repertoire of each patient were included in the public clonotype analysis. About twelve age-matched healthy donor repertoires from immuneACCESS were used as controls for clonality. In its TCRdb copy, this immuneACCESS table keeps in-frame sequences only and misses some clones. Where compared with another copy, unresolved V genes explain less than half of these, and the others have no known cause. The D gene and trimming were derived from the DNA, and the V and J assignments and clone size from that table. The sample table shows some 150,000 clones, and approximately 75% are seen once. Approximately 30% of the sample is held by the ten biggest clonotypes.

In the germline V gene (reference sequence), CDR1 corresponds to SEHNR and CDR2 to FQNEAQ. The CDR3 contains 15 residues, cysteine and phenylalanine counted. Only the CDR3 DNA stays, 45 bases, in frame from base 1. The V and J ends are trimmed by 1 base and 7 bases, leaving 14 bases between them. Findings and caveats that apply to the study as a whole: Clonality rose at ibrutinib response, remained stable during sustained remission, and dropped back toward baseline at progression. Sustained-remission and progressing patients did not have matched sampling times, and lymph node repertoires were not examined. Public clonotypes were found to be uncommon and were observed to contract or remain stable during treatment; the increase in clonality was shown to reflect expansion of private clonotypes at ibrutinib response. Baseline clonality was found to be higher than that of age-matched healthy donors and was strongly correlated with circulating CD8+ T-cell counts.

The specimen comprised PBMCs, sampled after 12 months of ibrutinib treatment. The rearranged segments are TRBV7-9 and TRBJ1-5; TRBD1 is perhaps the D gene, given 5 matching bases. This clonotype was sampled from a human donor with chronic lymphocytic leukemia. This receptor carries the CDR3 CASSLGVGDPQPQHF. The nucleotide sequence is TGTGCCAGCAGCTTAGGGGTGGGGGACCCCCAGCCCCAGCATTTT.